Listed below are T cell receptor beta chains from one sample, sequenced in a study of T cells after yellow fever vaccination. TCRdb ran MiXCR on the 5' RACE reads and lists one entry per CDR3 protein. The sample comprises hundreds of thousands of distinct CDR3 sequences, approximately 12% of which are singletons, and over 11% rests with the top ten. Sequenced material: PBMCs, taken on the day of the yellow fever booster vaccination. These TCRs come from a man aged 25 to 40 who received the YFV17D yellow fever vaccine. CDR3s include the opening cysteine and the closing phenylalanine or tryptophan. D genes are given only for firm matches. For some rows the clone size is stated as once, few or many, or as a class when expanded; others skip it.

clone size: -; J gene: TRBJ2-1; D gene: TRBD2; V gene: TRBV12-3/TRBV12-4; CDR3 protein: CASSESLTSGRINEQFF; CDR3 DNA: TGTGCCAGCAGTGAGTCCCTAACTAGCGGGAGGATCAATGAGCAGTTCTTC
clone size: -; J gene: TRBJ2-1; D gene: -; V gene: TRBV11-2; CDR3 protein: CASSQFSGYNEQFF; CDR3 DNA: TGTGCCAGCAGCCAATTTAGTGGGTACAATGAGCAGTTCTTC
clone size: many; J gene: TRBJ2-3; D gene: TRBD2; V gene: TRBV6-5; CDR3 protein: CASSPRTSGRIDTQYF; CDR3 DNA: TGTGCCAGCAGCCCTCGGACTAGCGGGAGGATAGATACGCAGTATTTT
clone size: many; J gene: TRBJ2-4; D gene: -; V gene: TRBV12-3/TRBV12-4; CDR3 protein: CASSYRDMAKNIQYF; CDR3 DNA: TGTGCCAGCAGTTACCGGGACATGGCCAAAAACATTCAGTACTTC
clone size: many; J gene: TRBJ1-5; D gene: -; V gene: TRBV16; CDR3 protein: CASSQGVWSSNQPQHF; CDR3 DNA: TGTGCCAGCAGCCAAGGTGTCTGGAGCAGCAATCAGCCCCAGCATTTT
clone size: few; J gene: TRBJ2-3; D gene: -; V gene: TRBV11-2; CDR3 protein: CASSLVGASGLVLDTQYF; CDR3 DNA: TGTGCCAGCAGCTTAGTGGGCGCCAGTGGACTGGTGTTGGATACGCAGTATTTT
clone size: few; J gene: TRBJ2-1; D gene: -; V gene: TRBV4-3; CDR3 protein: CASSQPGGYEQFF; CDR3 DNA: TGCGCCAGCAGCCAACCAGGGGGGTATGAGCAGTTCTTC
clone size: -; J gene: TRBJ2-2; D gene: -; V gene: TRBV6-2/TRBV6-3; CDR3 protein: CASRVHHGAAGELFF; CDR3 DNA: TGTGCCAGCAGAGTCCATCATGGCGCTGCCGGGGAGCTGTTTTTT
clone size: many; J gene: TRBJ2-3; D gene: TRBD2; V gene: TRBV6-1; CDR3 protein: CASSELAGADTQYF; CDR3 DNA: TGTGCCAGCAGTGAACTAGCGGGAGCAGATACGCAGTATTTT
clone size: many; J gene: TRBJ2-1; D gene: TRBD2; V gene: TRBV25-1; CDR3 protein: CASSGGGYNEQFF; CDR3 DNA: TGTGCCAGCAGTGGGGGAGGGTACAATGAGCAGTTCTTC
clone size: few; J gene: TRBJ2-3; D gene: -; V gene: TRBV6-1; CDR3 protein: CASTIAEITDTQYF; CDR3 DNA: TGTGCCAGCACTATAGCGGAGATCACAGATACGCAGTATTTT
clone size: few; J gene: TRBJ2-7; D gene: -; V gene: TRBV6-5; CDR3 protein: CASSYSMGSSYEQYF; CDR3 DNA: TGTGCCAGCAGTTACTCGATGGGCAGCTCCTACGAGCAGTACTTC
clone size: few; J gene: TRBJ2-2; D gene: -; V gene: TRBV28; CDR3 protein: CASSSSRGTGELFF; CDR3 DNA: TGTGCCAGCAGTTCGTCGAGGGGCACCGGGGAGCTGTTTTTT
clone size: many; J gene: TRBJ1-3; D gene: -; V gene: TRBV9; CDR3 protein: CASSVGRRRGDSGNTIYF; CDR3 DNA: TGTGCCAGCAGCGTAGGTAGGCGACGCGGGGACTCTGGAAACACCATATATTTT
clone size: few; J gene: TRBJ1-3; D gene: -; V gene: TRBV7-9; CDR3 protein: CASSLVSSSGNTIYF; CDR3 DNA: TGTGCCAGCAGCTTAGTTTCCAGCTCTGGAAACACCATATATTTT
clone size: few; J gene: TRBJ2-7; D gene: TRBD1; V gene: TRBV20-1; CDR3 protein: CSARGTGRDEQYF; CDR3 DNA: TGCAGTGCCCGAGGGACAGGGAGGGACGAGCAGTACTTC
clone size: few; J gene: TRBJ2-3; D gene: -; V gene: TRBV20-1; CDR3 protein: CSAPGGSTLTDTQYF; CDR3 DNA: TGCAGTGCCCCCGGCGGCAGCACTCTCACAGATACGCAGTATTTT
clone size: few; J gene: TRBJ2-7; D gene: TRBD1; V gene: TRBV6-1; CDR3 protein: CASSQYTFGTGVQPYEQYF; CDR3 DNA: TGTGCCAGCAGTCAATATACCTTTGGGACAGGGGTCCAACCCTACGAGCAGTACTTC
clone size: -; J gene: TRBJ2-5; D gene: TRBD1; V gene: TRBV7-9; CDR3 protein: CASSYGTGGRETQYF; CDR3 DNA: TGTGCCAGCAGCTACGGCACAGGGGGCCGGGAGACCCAGTACTTC
clone size: -; J gene: TRBJ2-7; D gene: -; V gene: TRBV7-2; CDR3 protein: CASSLRLNAYEQYF; CDR3 DNA: TGTGCCAGCAGCTTAAGACTTAACGCTTACGAGCAGTACTTC
clone size: -; J gene: TRBJ2-2; D gene: -; V gene: TRBV4-3; CDR3 protein: CASSLHSGTTTGELFF; CDR3 DNA: TGCGCCAGCAGCCTCCATTCCGGAACGACCACCGGGGAGCTGTTTTTT